This is a list of T cell receptor beta chains from one sample in a study of cytomegalovirus exposure and HLA in healthy donors. The method was immunoSEQ multiplex PCR; TCRdb's version includes in-frame clones alone and lacks a portion of them. The sample yields about 190,000 clones, about 77% seen once. The sample taken for sequencing was PBMCs. These receptors were obtained from a man aged 30 to 39 in good health and CMV-seropositive. Each CDR3 is given with its conserved first and last residue. Each record gives: CDR3 protein, CDR3 DNA, J gene, clone size, V gene, D gene. A D gene is named only where the DNA matches it firmly. Rows give clone size only sometimes, using once, few, many, or a class for an expanded clone.

CASSYSGTGDYTEAFF,TGTGCCAGCAGCTACTCCGGGACAGGGGATTACACTGAAGCTTTCTTT,TRBJ1-1,-,TRBV5-6,TRBD1
CASSQDSGGAKTQYF,TGTGCCAGCAGCCAAGATTCTGGGGGCGCGAAGACCCAGTACTTC,TRBJ2-5,-,TRBV4-2,-
CASSQQGNSGNTIYF,TGTGCCAGCAGCCAACAGGGCAACTCTGGAAACACCATATATTTT,TRBJ1-3,-,TRBV7-3,-
CVVWSQYGYTF,TGTGTCGTTTGGAGCCAGTATGGCTACACCTTC,TRBJ1-2,-,TRBV28,-
CASSPWTSGGGNEQFF,TGTGCCAGCAGCCCCTGGACTAGCGGGGGGGGTAATGAGCAGTTCTTC,TRBJ2-1,-,TRBV7-6,TRBD2
CAWSQGGSGANVLTF,TGTGCCTGGAGTCAGGGAGGCTCTGGGGCCAACGTCCTGACTTTC,TRBJ2-6,-,TRBV30,-
CASSVTHSFSGNTIYF,TGTGCCAGCAGCGTGACCCACAGTTTCTCTGGAAACACCATATATTTT,TRBJ1-3,-,TRBV9,-
CASSKDRINTEAFF,TGTGCCAGCAGTAAGGACAGGATCAACACTGAAGCTTTCTTT,TRBJ1-1,-,TRBV6-5,TRBD1
CASSGRQGALYF,TGTGCCAGCAGTGGAAGACAGGGGGCTTTGTACTTC,TRBJ2-7,-,TRBV2,TRBD1
CAISERQGIGHTF,TGTGCCATCAGTGAGCGGCAGGGGATAGGACACACCTTC,TRBJ1-2,once,TRBV10-3,-
CASSERRRGHFGSGRYSTDTQYF,TGTGCCAGCAGTGAACGACGCCGGGGCCACTTTGGGAGCGGGAGGTACAGCACAGATACGCAGTATTTT,TRBJ2-3,-,TRBV6-1,TRBD2
CAISPTGRVAGELFF,TGTGCCATCAGCCCTACAGGGCGTGTGGCCGGGGAGCTGTTTTTT,TRBJ2-2,-,TRBV10-3,-
CASSYLPQVGYEQYF,TGTGCCAGCAGTTACCTACCACAGGTGGGGTACGAGCAGTACTTC,TRBJ2-7,-,TRBV6-5,-
CASSATGTLNTGELFF,TGTGCCAGCAGCGCTACCGGGACACTTAACACCGGGGAGCTGTTTTTT,TRBJ2-2,-,TRBV9,-
CASSRGGNSQETQYF,TGTGCCAGCAGCCGAGGGGGCAATAGTCAAGAGACCCAGTACTTC,TRBJ2-5,few,TRBV6-5,TRBD1
CAWKPKRGRGTYEQYF,TGTGCCTGGAAGCCAAAGCGGGGCCGGGGTACCTACGAGCAGTACTTC,TRBJ2-7,few,TRBV30,TRBD2